The 3 T cell receptor beta chains in this list originate from one sample, sequenced in a study of blood T cell repertoires in COVID-19. Only in-frame clones appear in the TCRdb table, and some are missing; sequencing was by immunoSEQ multiplex PCR. The sample contains approximately 290,000 clones, 65% to 85% of which appear only once. The sample taken for sequencing was peripheral blood. Every receptor here comes from a person aged 65-85 years with COVID-19, enrolled during active disease.

The chain has TRBV21-1 and TRBJ1-2; TRBD1 reflects the table's D call only, with no check against the DNA. TRBV21-1 is deemed a pseudogene. This CDR3 is built from 19 residues. Here the CDR3 DNA reads TGTGCCAGCAGCAAACCGAACGGGGAGGAACAGGGGGCCGCCTATGGCTACACCTTC. Protein sequence: CASSKPNGEEQGAAYGYTF.

V and J are TRBV11-1 and TRBJ2-7; 12 bases are a match to TRBD2. V shed 6 bases and J 2 bases; nucleotides not matched to a gene: 5. The CDR3 runs to 15 residues. The germline CDR1 and CDR2 sequences are SGHAT and FQDESV (reference sequence). The chain's CDR3 is CASSRRLAGAYEQYF. The CDR3 DNA is TGTGCCAGCAGTCGACGACTAGCGGGGGCCTACGAGCAGTACTTC.

In its sample, this clone was seen once. The rearrangement uses TRBV2 and TRBJ2-3, with D hard to call. V was shortened by 4 bases and J by 7 bases, with 3 bases between the two germline ends. Germline assignment: CDR1 SNHLY and CDR2 FYNNEI. The CDR3 loop spans 10 amino acids. CDR3 region: CASSAYTQYF. The CDR3 bases are TGTGCCAGCAGTGCCTATACGCAGTATTTT.